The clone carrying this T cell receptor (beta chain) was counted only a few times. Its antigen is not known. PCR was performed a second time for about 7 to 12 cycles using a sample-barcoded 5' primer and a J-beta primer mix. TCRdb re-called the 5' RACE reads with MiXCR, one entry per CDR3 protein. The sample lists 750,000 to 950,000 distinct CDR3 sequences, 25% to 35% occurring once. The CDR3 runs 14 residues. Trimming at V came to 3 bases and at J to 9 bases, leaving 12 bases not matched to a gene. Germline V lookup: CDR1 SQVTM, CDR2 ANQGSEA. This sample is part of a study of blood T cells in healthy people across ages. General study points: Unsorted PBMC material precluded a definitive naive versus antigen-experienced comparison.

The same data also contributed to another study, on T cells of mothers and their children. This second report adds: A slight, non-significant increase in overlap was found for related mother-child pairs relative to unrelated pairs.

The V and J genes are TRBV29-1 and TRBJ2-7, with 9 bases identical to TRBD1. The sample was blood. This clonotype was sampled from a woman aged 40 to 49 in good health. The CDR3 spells CSVDGRDREGAQYF. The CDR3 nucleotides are TGCAGCGTTGATGGCCGGGACAGGGAGGGTGCGCAGTACTTC.